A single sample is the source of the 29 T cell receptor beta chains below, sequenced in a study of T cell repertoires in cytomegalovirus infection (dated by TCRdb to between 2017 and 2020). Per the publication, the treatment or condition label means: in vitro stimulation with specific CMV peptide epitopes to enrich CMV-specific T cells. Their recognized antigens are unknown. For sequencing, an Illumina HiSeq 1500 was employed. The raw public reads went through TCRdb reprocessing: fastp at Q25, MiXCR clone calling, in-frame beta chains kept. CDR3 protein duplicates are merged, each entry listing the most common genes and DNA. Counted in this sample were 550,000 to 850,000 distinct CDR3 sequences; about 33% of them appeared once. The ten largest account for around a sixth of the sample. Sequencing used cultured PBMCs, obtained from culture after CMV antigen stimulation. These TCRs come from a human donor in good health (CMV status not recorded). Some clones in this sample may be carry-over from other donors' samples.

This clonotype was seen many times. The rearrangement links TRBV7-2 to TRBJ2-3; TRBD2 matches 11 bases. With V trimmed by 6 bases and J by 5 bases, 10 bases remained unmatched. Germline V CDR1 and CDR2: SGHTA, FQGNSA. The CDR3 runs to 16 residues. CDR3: CASRSGTSGPGDTQYF. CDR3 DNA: TGTGCCAGCAGATCCGGGACTAGCGGACCTGGAGATACGCAGTATTTT.

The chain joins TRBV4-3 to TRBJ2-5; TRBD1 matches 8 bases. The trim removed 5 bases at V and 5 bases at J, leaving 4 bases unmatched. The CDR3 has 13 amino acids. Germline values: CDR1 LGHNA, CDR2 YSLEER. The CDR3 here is CASSAYRGETQYF. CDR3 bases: TGCGCCAGCAGCGCTTACAGGGGGGAGACCCAGTACTTC.

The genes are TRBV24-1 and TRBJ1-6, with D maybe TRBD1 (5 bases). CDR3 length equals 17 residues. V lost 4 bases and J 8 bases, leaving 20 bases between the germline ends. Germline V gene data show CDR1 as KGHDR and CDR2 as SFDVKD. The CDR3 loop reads CATSEKGQGKGDSPLHF. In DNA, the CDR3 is TGTGCCACCAGTGAAAAAGGCCAGGGTAAAGGGGATTCACCCCTCCACTTT.

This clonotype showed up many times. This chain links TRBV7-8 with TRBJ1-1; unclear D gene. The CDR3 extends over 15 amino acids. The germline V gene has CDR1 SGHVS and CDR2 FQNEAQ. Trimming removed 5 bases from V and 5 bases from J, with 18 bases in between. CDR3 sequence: CASSLIRFEGTEAFF. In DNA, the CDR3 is TGTGCCAGCAGCCTAATTCGATTTGAAGGGACTGAAGCTTTCTTT.

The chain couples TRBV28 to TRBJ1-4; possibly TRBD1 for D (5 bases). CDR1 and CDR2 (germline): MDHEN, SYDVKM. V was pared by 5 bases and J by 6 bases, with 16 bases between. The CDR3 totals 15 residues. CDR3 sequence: CASSKGGVLHEKLFF. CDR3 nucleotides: TGTGCCAGCAGTAAAGGAGGGGTATTACATGAAAAACTGTTTTTT.

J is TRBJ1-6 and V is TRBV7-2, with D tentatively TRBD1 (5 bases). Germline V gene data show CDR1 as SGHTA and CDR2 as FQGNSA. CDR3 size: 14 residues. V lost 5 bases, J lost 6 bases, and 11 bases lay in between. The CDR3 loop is CASSRQTVNSPLHF. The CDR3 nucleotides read TGTGCCAGCAGCCGTCAGACAGTTAATTCACCCCTCCACTTT.

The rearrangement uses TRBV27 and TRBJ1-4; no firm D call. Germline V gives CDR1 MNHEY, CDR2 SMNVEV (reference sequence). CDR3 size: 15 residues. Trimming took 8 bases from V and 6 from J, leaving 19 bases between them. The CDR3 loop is CASSRKGPRYEKLFF. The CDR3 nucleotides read TGTGCCAGCTCACGGAAGGGTCCCCGGTATGAAAAACTGTTTTTT.

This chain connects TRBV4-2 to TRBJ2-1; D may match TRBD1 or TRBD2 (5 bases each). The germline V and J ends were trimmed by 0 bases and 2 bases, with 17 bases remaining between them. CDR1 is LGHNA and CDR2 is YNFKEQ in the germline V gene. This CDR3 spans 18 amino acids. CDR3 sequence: CASSQDPVGAGAYNEQFF. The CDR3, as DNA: TGTGCCAGCAGCCAAGACCCTGTCGGGGCGGGCGCCTACAATGAGCAGTTCTTC.

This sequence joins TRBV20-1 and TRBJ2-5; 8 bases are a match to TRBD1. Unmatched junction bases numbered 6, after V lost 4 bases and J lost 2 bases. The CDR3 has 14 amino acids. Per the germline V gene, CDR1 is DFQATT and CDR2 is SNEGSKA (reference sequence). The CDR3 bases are TGCAGTGCTAAAACCTGGGACAGGCAAGAGACCCAGTACTTC. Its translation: CSAKTWDRQETQYF.

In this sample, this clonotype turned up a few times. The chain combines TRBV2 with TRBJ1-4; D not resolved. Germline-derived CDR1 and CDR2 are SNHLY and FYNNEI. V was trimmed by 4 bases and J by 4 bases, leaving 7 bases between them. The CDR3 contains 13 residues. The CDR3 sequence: CASSGVVNEKLFF. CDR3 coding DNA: TGTGCCAGCAGTGGGGTGGTTAATGAAAAACTGTTTTTT.

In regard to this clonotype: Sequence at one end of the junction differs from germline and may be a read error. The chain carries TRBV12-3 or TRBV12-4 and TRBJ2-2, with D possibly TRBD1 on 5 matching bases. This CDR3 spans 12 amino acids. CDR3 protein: CASMGLTGELFF. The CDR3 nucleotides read TGTGCGAGCATGGGGCTCACCGGGGAGCTGTTTTTT.

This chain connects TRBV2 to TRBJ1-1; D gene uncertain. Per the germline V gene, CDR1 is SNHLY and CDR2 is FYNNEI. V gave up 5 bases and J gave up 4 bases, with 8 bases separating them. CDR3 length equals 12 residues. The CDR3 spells CASSYYGTEAFF. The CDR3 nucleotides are TGTGCCAGCAGTTATTACGGCACTGAAGCTTTCTTT.

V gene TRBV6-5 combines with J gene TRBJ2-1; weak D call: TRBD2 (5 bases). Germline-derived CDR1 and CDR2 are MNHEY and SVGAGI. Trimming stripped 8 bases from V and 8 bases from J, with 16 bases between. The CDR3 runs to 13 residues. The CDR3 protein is CASGAGRGYEQFF. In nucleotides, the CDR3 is TGTGCCAGCGGCGCGGGCCGAGGGTATGAGCAGTTCTTC.

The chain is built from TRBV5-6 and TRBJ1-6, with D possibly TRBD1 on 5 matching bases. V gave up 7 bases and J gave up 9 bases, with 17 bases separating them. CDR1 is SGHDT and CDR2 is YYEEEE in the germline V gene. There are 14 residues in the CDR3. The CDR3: CASSQGNFGSPLHF. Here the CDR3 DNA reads TGTGCCAGCTCCCAGGGAAATTTCGGTTCACCCCTCCACTTT.

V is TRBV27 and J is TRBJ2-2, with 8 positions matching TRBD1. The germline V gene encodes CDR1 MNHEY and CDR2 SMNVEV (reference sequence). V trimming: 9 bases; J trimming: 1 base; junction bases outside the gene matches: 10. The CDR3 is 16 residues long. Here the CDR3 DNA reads TGTGCCAGTCTCCCGTTGGACAGGGAGAACACCGGGGAGCTGTTTTTT. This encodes CASLPLDRENTGELFF.

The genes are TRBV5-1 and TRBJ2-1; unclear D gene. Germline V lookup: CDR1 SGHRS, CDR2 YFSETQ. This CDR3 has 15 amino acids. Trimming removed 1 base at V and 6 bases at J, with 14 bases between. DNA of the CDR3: TGCGCCAGCAGCTTGTCTCCGAGAGTGGGCAATGAGCAGTTCTTC. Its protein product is CASSLSPRVGNEQFF.

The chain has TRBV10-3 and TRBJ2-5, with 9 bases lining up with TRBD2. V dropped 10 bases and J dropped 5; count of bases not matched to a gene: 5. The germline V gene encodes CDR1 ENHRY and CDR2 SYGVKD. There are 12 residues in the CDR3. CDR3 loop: CATSGTSETQYF. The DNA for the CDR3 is TGTGCCACCTCCGGGACTAGCGAGACCCAGTACTTC.

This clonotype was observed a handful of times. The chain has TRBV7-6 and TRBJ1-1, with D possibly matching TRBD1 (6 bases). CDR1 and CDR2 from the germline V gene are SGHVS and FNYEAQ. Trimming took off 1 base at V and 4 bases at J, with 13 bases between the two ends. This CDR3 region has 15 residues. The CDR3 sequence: CASSLVRGLSTEAFF. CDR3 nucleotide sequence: TGTGCCAGCAGCTTAGTACGGGGGCTTTCCACTGAAGCTTTCTTT.

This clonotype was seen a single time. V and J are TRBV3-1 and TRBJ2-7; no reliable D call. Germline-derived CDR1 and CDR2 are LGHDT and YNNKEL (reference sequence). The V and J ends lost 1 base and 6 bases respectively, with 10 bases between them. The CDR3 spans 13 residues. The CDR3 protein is CASSQGEIREQYF. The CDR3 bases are TGTGCCAGCAGCCAAGGGGAAATACGCGAGCAGTACTTC.

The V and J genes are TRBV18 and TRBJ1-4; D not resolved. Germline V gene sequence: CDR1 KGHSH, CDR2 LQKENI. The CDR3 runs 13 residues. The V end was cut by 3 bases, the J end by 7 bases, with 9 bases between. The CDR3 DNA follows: TGTGCCAGCTCACCGGGCCGGATTGAAAAACTGTTTTTT. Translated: CASSPGRIEKLFF. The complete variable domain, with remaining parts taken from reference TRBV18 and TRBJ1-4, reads NAGVMQNPRHLVRRRGQEARLRCSPMKGHSHVYWYRQLPEEGLKFMVYLQKENIIDESGMPKERFSAEFPKEGPSILRIQQVVRGDSAAYFCASSPGRIEKLFFGSGTQLSVL.

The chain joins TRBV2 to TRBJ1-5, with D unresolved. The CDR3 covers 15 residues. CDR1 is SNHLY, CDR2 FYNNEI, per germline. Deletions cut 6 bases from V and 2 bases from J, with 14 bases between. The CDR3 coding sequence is TGTGCCAGCAGCTTAGGCTATTCGGGCAATCAGCCCCAGCATTTT. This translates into CASSLGYSGNQPQHF.

The CDR3 nucleotides are TGTGCCAGCAGCAGTAGGGCCTCCAACAGGCCGTTCTTC. Amino acids: CASSSRASNRPFF. The chain combines TRBV11-2 with TRBJ2-1; D perhaps matches TRBD1 (5 bases). CDR1 SGHAT and CDR2 FQNNGV come from the germline V gene. The CDR3 totals 13 residues. The V end lost 5 bases, the J end lost 15 bases, and 20 bases lay between the germline ends. The variable domain in full, completed from reference TRBV11-2 and TRBJ2-1, reads EAGVAQSPRYKIIEKRQSVAFWCNPISGHATLYWYQQILGQGPKLLIQFQNNGVVDDSQLPKDRFSAERLKGVDSTLKIQPAKLEDSAVYLCASSSRASNRPFFGPGTRLTVL.

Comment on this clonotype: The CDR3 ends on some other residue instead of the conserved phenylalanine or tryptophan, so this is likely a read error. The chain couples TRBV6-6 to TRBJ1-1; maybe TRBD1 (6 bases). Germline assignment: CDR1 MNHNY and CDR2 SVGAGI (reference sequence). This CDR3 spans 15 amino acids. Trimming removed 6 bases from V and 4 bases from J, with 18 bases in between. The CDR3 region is CASSGYMGASTEAFS. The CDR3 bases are TGTGCCAGCAGCGGGTATATGGGGGCTTCCACTGAAGCTTTCTCT.

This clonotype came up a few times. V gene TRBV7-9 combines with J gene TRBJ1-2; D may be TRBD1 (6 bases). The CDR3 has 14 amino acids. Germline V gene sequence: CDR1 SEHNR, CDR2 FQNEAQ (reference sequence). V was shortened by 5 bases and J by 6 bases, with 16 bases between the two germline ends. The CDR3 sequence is CASSGGGGSHGYTF. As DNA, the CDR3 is TGTGCCAGCAGCGGGGGCGGGGGCAGCCATGGCTACACCTTC. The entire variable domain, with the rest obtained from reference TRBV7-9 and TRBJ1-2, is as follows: DTGVSQNPRHKITKRGQNVTFRCDPISEHNRLYWYRQTLGQGPEFLTYFQNEAQLEKSRLLSDRFSAERPKGSFSTLEIQRTEQGDSAMYLCASSGGGGSHGYTFGSGTRLTVV.

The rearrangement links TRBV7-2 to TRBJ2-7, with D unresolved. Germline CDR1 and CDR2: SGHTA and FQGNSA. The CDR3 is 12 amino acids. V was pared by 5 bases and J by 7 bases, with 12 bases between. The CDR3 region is CASSPLQREQYF. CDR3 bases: TGTGCCAGCAGCCCCCTCCAGAGAGAGCAGTACTTC.

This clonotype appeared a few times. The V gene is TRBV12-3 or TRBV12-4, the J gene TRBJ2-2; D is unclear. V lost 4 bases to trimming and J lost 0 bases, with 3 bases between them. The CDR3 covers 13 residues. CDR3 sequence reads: CASSSPNTGELFF. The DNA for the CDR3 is TGTGCCAGCAGTTCCCCGAACACCGGGGAGCTGTTTTTT.

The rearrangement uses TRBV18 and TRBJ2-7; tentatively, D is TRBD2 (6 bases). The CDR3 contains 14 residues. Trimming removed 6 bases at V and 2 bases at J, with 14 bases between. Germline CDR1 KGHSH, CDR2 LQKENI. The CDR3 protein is CASSRGTAAYEQYF. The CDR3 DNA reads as TGTGCCAGCTCGCGGGGTACAGCCGCCTACGAGCAGTACTTC.

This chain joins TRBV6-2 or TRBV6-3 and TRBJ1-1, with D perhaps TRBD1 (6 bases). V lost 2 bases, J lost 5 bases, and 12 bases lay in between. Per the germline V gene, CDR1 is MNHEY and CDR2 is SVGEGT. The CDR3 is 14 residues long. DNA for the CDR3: TGTGCCAGCAGTTACGCCAGGGGAGTTACTGAAGCTTTCTTT. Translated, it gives CASSYARGVTEAFF.

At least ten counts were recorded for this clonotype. The CDR3: CASSGGTASSYEQYF. CDR3 bases: TGTGCCAGCAGCGGCGGGACAGCGAGCTCCTACGAGCAGTACTTC. This chain uses TRBV7-2 with TRBJ2-7; tentatively, D is TRBD1 (7 bases). Germline CDR1 reads SGHTA; CDR2 reads FQGNSA. The CDR3 is 15 amino acids. Between the trimmed V and J ends, which lost 5 bases and 0 bases, there was a span of 14 bases.